A selection of T cell receptor beta chains follows, all from one sample in a study of a mutant IDH1 vaccine in newly diagnosed glioma. Only in-frame clones appear in the TCRdb table, and some are missing; sequencing was by immunoSEQ multiplex PCR. The data show 58,000 or so clones, around four fifths seen once. For these receptors, no antigen is known. Sequenced here: PBMCs, sampled from a glioma patient whose treatment included an IDH1 peptide vaccine. The receptors were sampled from a woman in her forties or fifties with glioma. Both conserved end residues are part of each CDR3. The order of the fields is V gene, clone size, J gene, D gene, CDR3 DNA, CDR3 protein. A D gene is named only where the DNA matches it firmly. Clone size, where shown, is once, few, many, or a class for clones that have expanded.

V: TRBV29-1
size: once
J: TRBJ1-4
D: .
DNA: TGCAGCGTTGTGGGGGGGCTTGGTAATGAAAAACTGTTTTTT
CDR3: CSVVGGLGNEKLFF

V: TRBV2
size: .
J: TRBJ2-1
D: .
DNA: TGTGCCAGCATGTTCAGGGCTCTCTACAATGAGCAGTTCTTC
CDR3: CASMFRALYNEQFF

V: TRBV5-6
size: few
J: TRBJ2-4
D: TRBD1
DNA: TGTGCCAGCAGCTCCTCCGGGACAGGGTCGTACATTCAGTACTTC
CDR3: CASSSSGTGSYIQYF

V: TRBV5-6
size: .
J: TRBJ2-7
D: .
DNA: TGTGCCAGCAGCTTGAAGACGGGGCCAAGGTACGAGCAGTACTTC
CDR3: CASSLKTGPRYEQYF

V: TRBV19
size: .
J: TRBJ1-1
D: .
DNA: TGTGCCAGTAGCCGTGACAGCGCGAACACTGAAGCTTTCTTT
CDR3: CASSRDSANTEAFF

V: TRBV10-3
size: .
J: TRBJ2-1
D: .
DNA: TGTGCCATCAGTGAGTCGGGGGGACCAAACAATGAGCAGTTCTTC
CDR3: CAISESGGPNNEQFF

V: TRBV5-4
size: .
J: TRBJ1-4
D: .
DNA: TGTGCCAGCAGCGACGGGCACCGAAATGAAAAACTGTTTTTT
CDR3: CASSDGHRNEKLFF

V: TRBV5-8
size: .
J: TRBJ1-2
D: TRBD1
DNA: TGTGCCAGCAGCTTCGGGACAGGGCGATATGGCTACACCTTC
CDR3: CASSFGTGRYGYTF

V: TRBV5-6
size: .
J: TRBJ2-7
D: TRBD1
DNA: TGTGCCAGCAGCTTTGTTACCGGACAGGGGCACGAGCAGTACTTC
CDR3: CASSFVTGQGHEQYF

V: TRBV28
size: .
J: TRBJ1-3
D: .
DNA: TGTGCCAGCAGCCCCCAACAGGGACTTCCGGAAGGAAACACCATATATTTT
CDR3: CASSPQQGLPEGNTIYF

V: TRBV21-1
size: .
J: TRBJ1-1
D: .
DNA: TGTGCCAGCAGCAGCCATAGGACAGGGGACACTGAAGCTTTCTTT
CDR3: CASSSHRTGDTEAFF

V: TRBV19
size: .
J: TRBJ1-2
D: TRBD1
DNA: TGTGCCAGTACCTCAGGGACCGGGACAGGGAACTATGGCTACACCTTC
CDR3: CASTSGTGTGNYGYTF

V: TRBV19
size: .
J: TRBJ2-2
D: .
DNA: TGTGCCAGTAGTATAGCTTTAAGTGCCGGGGAGCTGTTTTTT
CDR3: CASSIALSAGELFF

V: TRBV27
size: medium-sized
J: TRBJ1-2
D: .
DNA: TGTGCCAGCAGTTTGGGGCCTTGGGAGGGCTACACCTTC
CDR3: CASSLGPWEGYTF

V: TRBV7-9
size: few
J: TRBJ2-3
D: .
DNA: TGTGCCAGCAGCTTTAGCAACACAGATACGCAGTATTTT
CDR3: CASSFSNTDTQYF

V: TRBV9
size: .
J: TRBJ2-5
D: .
DNA: TGTGCCAGCAGCGAAGGGGACCGGTTCCAAGAGACCCAGTACTTC
CDR3: CASSEGDRFQETQYF

V: TRBV5-1
size: once
J: TRBJ2-1
D: .
DNA: TGCGCCAGCAATCCACACGGTGGTGAGCAGTTCTTC
CDR3: CASNPHGGEQFF

V: TRBV2
size: .
J: TRBJ1-1
D: .
DNA: TGTGCCAGTGAGGGAGGGGCCACTGAAGCTTTCTTT
CDR3: CASEGGATEAFF

V: TRBV10-3
size: .
J: TRBJ1-1
D: TRBD1
DNA: TGTGCCATCGGCCTCAGGGGGGGATCGGACACTGAAGCTTTCTTT
CDR3: CAIGLRGGSDTEAFF

V: TRBV10-3
size: .
J: TRBJ2-7
D: .
DNA: TGTGCCATCAGTGAGTCGACGGGGGTGAGCTACGAGCAGTACTTC
CDR3: CAISESTGVSYEQYF

V: TRBV9
size: .
J: TRBJ1-1
D: .
DNA: TGTGCCAGCAGCGTAGCGATAGGGACTGAAGCTTTCTTT
CDR3: CASSVAIGTEAFF

V: TRBV6-4
size: .
J: TRBJ2-3
D: .
DNA: TGTGCCAGCAGTGACGAGGGGGACACAGATACGCAGTATTTT
CDR3: CASSDEGDTDTQYF

V: TRBV9
size: .
J: TRBJ2-3
D: TRBD1
DNA: TGTGCCAGCAGCACCCTCCCCGGGACAGTCACAGATACGCAGTATTTT
CDR3: CASSTLPGTVTDTQYF

V: TRBV23-1
size: .
J: TRBJ2-7
D: TRBD1
DNA: TGCGCCAGCAGTCGGCCGGGACAGGGGGCGGGGAAGTTCACCTACGAGCAGTACTTC
CDR3: CASSRPGQGAGKFTYEQYF

V: TRBV7-2
size: few
J: TRBJ2-6
D: .
DNA: TGTGCCAGCAGCTCTGACAGCTCTGGGGCCAACGTCCTGACTTTC
CDR3: CASSSDSSGANVLTF

V: TRBV19
size: .
J: TRBJ1-2
D: TRBD1
DNA: TGTGCCAGTAGTATATTCGGACAGGGTGGTGGCTACACCTTC
CDR3: CASSIFGQGGGYTF

V: TRBV30
size: .
J: TRBJ1-6
D: .
DNA: TGTGCCTGTTCTCAGGGATCCTATAATTCACCCCTCCACTTT
CDR3: CACSQGSYNSPLHF

V: TRBV28
size: .
J: TRBJ1-2
D: .
DNA: TGTGCCAGCAGTCCATCCGGGACACCTTCCTATGGCTACACCTTC
CDR3: CASSPSGTPSYGYTF

V: TRBV4-1
size: few
J: TRBJ1-2
D: .
DNA: TGCGCCAGCAGCCCTCGGACACAAAACTATGGCTACACCTTC
CDR3: CASSPRTQNYGYTF

V: TRBV15
size: .
J: TRBJ2-5
D: .
DNA: TGTGCCACCAGCAGAGCCAAGAGAGAGACCCAGTACTTC
CDR3: CATSRAKRETQYF

V: TRBV4-1
size: .
J: TRBJ1-2
D: .
DNA: TGCGCCAGCAGCATCCCCGGGGCCACCTATGGCTACACCTTC
CDR3: CASSIPGATYGYTF

V: TRBV13
size: .
J: TRBJ2-5
D: TRBD1
DNA: TGTGCCAGCAGTCCCTTGCGTACAGGGGGCGGGGAGACCCAGTACTTC
CDR3: CASSPLRTGGGETQYF

V: TRBV9
size: .
J: TRBJ1-2
D: .
DNA: TGTGCCAGCAGCGTAGAGACCCCGGGAGGCTACACCTTC
CDR3: CASSVETPGGYTF

V: TRBV6-5
size: once
J: TRBJ1-4
D: .
DNA: TGTGCCAGCAGTTACATCAGGGGACAAGGTGAAAAACTGTTTTTT
CDR3: CASSYIRGQGEKLFF

V: TRBV27
size: .
J: TRBJ2-1
D: .
DNA: TGTGCCAGCAGTTTAATACTGGATTACAATGAGCAGTTCTTC
CDR3: CASSLILDYNEQFF

V: TRBV7-9
size: .
J: TRBJ1-5
D: TRBD1
DNA: TGTGCCAGCAGCTTGGACAGGGTCAATCAGCCCCAGCATTTT
CDR3: CASSLDRVNQPQHF

V: TRBV2
size: .
J: TRBJ2-5
D: TRBD1
DNA: TGTGCCAGCCTAGGGACAGCAAAAGAGACCCAGTACTTC
CDR3: CASLGTAKETQYF

V: TRBV19
size: .
J: TRBJ2-7
D: TRBD1
DNA: TGTGCCAGTAGTCCATGGACAGGGAGCTACGAGCAGTACTTC
CDR3: CASSPWTGSYEQYF

V: TRBV30
size: .
J: TRBJ2-7
D: TRBD2
DNA: TGTGCCTGGAGTCCTAGCGGTACCTACGAGCAGTACTTC
CDR3: CAWSPSGTYEQYF

V: TRBV10-3
size: .
J: TRBJ2-7
D: .
DNA: TGTGCCATCAGTGGGACAGTGATCTACGAGCAGTACTTC
CDR3: CAISGTVIYEQYF

V: TRBV6-4
size: .
J: TRBJ1-1
D: .
DNA: TGTGCCAGCAAAGCGGGAATGAACACTGAAGCTTTCTTT
CDR3: CASKAGMNTEAFF

V: TRBV4-3
size: .
J: TRBJ1-2
D: TRBD1
DNA: TGCGCCAGCAGCCAAGGACAGGGGTTTGGCTACACCTTC
CDR3: CASSQGQGFGYTF

V: TRBV14
size: .
J: TRBJ1-2
D: TRBD1
DNA: TGTGCCAGCAGCCAGGGGACAGGACGATCTAACTATGGCTACACCTTC
CDR3: CASSQGTGRSNYGYTF

V: TRBV6-4
size: few
J: TRBJ2-1
D: .
DNA: TGTGCCAGCAGTGACTCAAGGGGGGGCCAAAGTGAGCAGTTCTTC
CDR3: CASSDSRGGQSEQFF

V: TRBV5-1
size: .
J: TRBJ2-7
D: TRBD1
DNA: TGCGCCAGCAGCCCCATACTGCGACAGGGATCCTACGAGCAGTACTTC
CDR3: CASSPILRQGSYEQYF

V: TRBV27
size: .
J: TRBJ1-5
D: TRBD1
DNA: TGTGCCAGCAGTCCGAAGGGACAGGGAACCTCGGGTCAGCCCCAGCATTTT
CDR3: CASSPKGQGTSGQPQHF

V: TRBV5-1
size: .
J: TRBJ1-5
D: .
DNA: TGCGCCAGCAGCTTGGACAGTTACAATCAGCCCCAGCATTTT
CDR3: CASSLDSYNQPQHF